The 16 T cell receptor beta chains reported below all come from one sample, sequenced in a study of blood T cells in healthy people across ages (dated by TCRdb to the mid-2010s). Receptors were amplified or captured by 5' RACE. Instrument used: Illumina HiSeq 2500. A second PCR of roughly 6 to 11 cycles was performed with a sample-barcoded 5' primer and a J-beta primer mix. TCRdb reprocessing: public reads trimmed at Q25 with fastp, clones called with MiXCR, in-frame beta chains kept. CDR3 protein duplicates are merged, each entry listing the most common genes and DNA. The sample table lists about 1.4 million distinct CDR3 sequences, around 59% of them with a count of one. About 6.7% of the sample is in the top ten clones. Sample: blood. The receptor source for this set is a man between 18 and 35 years old in good health.

DNA of the CDR3: TGCAGTGCTATTAGAATAGCGGGGCCCTACGAGCAGTACTTC. This gives the protein CSAIRIAGPYEQYF. The chain employs TRBV20-1 and TRBJ2-7, with 8 bases fitting TRBD2. The V gene end was trimmed by 4 bases and the J gene end by 2 bases; junction bases not matched to a gene: 7. CDR1 DFQATT and CDR2 SNEGSKA come from the germline V gene (reference sequence). The CDR3 totals 14 residues.

In its sample, this clonotype was seen a few times. The rearrangement uses TRBV7-9 and TRBJ2-3; D unresolved. Germline V lookup: CDR1 SEHNR, CDR2 FQNEAQ (reference sequence). This CDR3 has 18 residues. V lost 5 bases, J lost 1 base, and 22 bases lay in between. The CDR3, as DNA: TGTGCCAGCAGCCCCCCAGATGTACAAGAGTTGGGCACAGATACGCAGTATTTT. Its protein is CASSPPDVQELGTDTQYF.

V and J are TRBV2 and TRBJ1-1; D is uncertain. Trimming took off 4 bases at V and 0 bases at J, with 6 bases between the two ends. Germline CDR1 and CDR2: SNHLY and FYNNEI. CDR3 size: 13 residues. The DNA of the CDR3 is TGTGCCAGCAGTGCCCTAATGAACACTGAAGCTTTCTTT. Residues: CASSALMNTEAFF.

The V call is TRBV20-1, the J call TRBJ2-1; D might be TRBD2 (6 bases). CDR1 and CDR2 (germline): DFQATT, SNEGSKA (reference sequence). Trimming took 6 bases from V and 9 from J, leaving 21 bases between them. The length of the CDR3 is 14 residues. CDR3 protein: CSAIPRAGFFEQFF. The CDR3, as DNA: TGCAGTGCCATCCCTCGGGCGGGGTTTTTTGAGCAGTTCTTC.

This clonotype was recorded only once. The chain joins TRBV7-2 to TRBJ2-3, with 10 bases lining up with TRBD1. The CDR3 totals 18 residues. The V and J ends lost 2 bases and 5 bases, in that order; junction bases with no gene match: 13. Germline V gene data show CDR1 as SGHTA and CDR2 as FQGNSA. CDR3: CTSSLLEGTGEVEDTQYF. In nucleotides, the CDR3 is TGTACCAGCAGCTTACTAGAAGGGACAGGGGAGGTGGAAGATACGCAGTATTTT.

The J gene is TRBJ2-1, the V gene TRBV29-1, with 10 bases that match TRBD1. The DNA end is a closer match to TRBJ2-7, so the J assignment may be wrong. The CDR3 loop spans 14 amino acids. CDR1 and CDR2 (germline): SQVTM, ANQGSEA. This CDR3 reads CSTLSGTGVNEQYF. DNA for the CDR3: TGCAGCACCCTCTCCGGGACAGGGGTCAATGAGCAGTACTTC.

The J gene is TRBJ2-7, the V gene TRBV15; no clear D. The V and J ends lost 2 bases and 2 bases respectively, with 10 bases between them. Germline CDR1 LNHNV, CDR2 YYDKDF (reference sequence). The CDR3 covers 14 residues. Here the CDR3 DNA reads TGTGCCACCAGCAGACGCGAGCCCCCCTACGAGCAGTACTTC. It yields the protein CATSRREPPYEQYF.

This chain joins TRBV11-2 and TRBJ2-7, with 8 bases lining up with TRBD1. CDR1 SGHAT and CDR2 FQNNGV come from the germline V gene. V shed 7 bases and J 2 bases; nucleotides not matched to a gene: 10. There are 15 residues in the CDR3. The CDR3 region is CASNQIGQGTYEQYF. DNA of the CDR3: TGTGCCAGCAACCAAATCGGACAGGGCACCTACGAGCAGTACTTC.

The table lists this clonotype with a few counts. The chain has TRBV29-1 and TRBJ1-1, with D uncertain. The CDR3 length is 9 residues. Germline V CDR1 and CDR2: SQVTM, ANQGSEA. The V and J ends lost 7 bases and 3 bases respectively, with 3 bases between them. The CDR3 here is CSDDTEAFF. CDR3 DNA sequence: TGCAGCGACGACACTGAAGCTTTCTTT.

The chain uses TRBV2 and TRBJ1-4; D call uncertain. The CDR3 is 14 residues long. Germline V gives CDR1 SNHLY, CDR2 FYNNEI. Trimming removed 7 bases at V and 3 bases at J, with 12 bases between. The CDR3 bases are TGTGCCAGCACCAAAATAGCAGCTAATGAAAAACTGTTTTTT. Protein sequence: CASTKIAANEKLFF.

This clonotype was picked up a small number of times. J is TRBJ2-1 and V is TRBV4-1; 8 bases line up with TRBD1. Germline-derived CDR1 and CDR2 are MGHRA and YSYEKL. CDR3 size: 15 residues. With 4 bases clipped from V and 6 bases from J, the junction kept 8 bases outside the gene matches. The CDR3 nucleotides are TGCGCCAGCAGCCCGTTCTTGACAGGGGTCAATGAGCAGTTCTTC. Its translation: CASSPFLTGVNEQFF.

The chain joins TRBV12-3 or TRBV12-4 to TRBJ2-7; unclear D gene. The CDR3 contains 12 residues. With 10 bases removed from V and 7 bases from J, the gap between germline ends came to 17 bases. CDR3 loop: CANRRTYNEQYF. CDR3 nucleotides: TGTGCCAACAGAAGGACGTACAATGAGCAGTACTTC.

CDR3 region: CASSSAPPGRNSPLHF. The CDR3 nucleotides read TGTGCCAGCAGCTCCGCCCCCCCGGGGCGTAATTCACCCCTCCACTTT. This chain connects TRBV11-2 to TRBJ1-6, with D possibly TRBD1 on 5 matching bases. The CDR3 has 16 residues. The germline V and J ends were trimmed by 4 bases and 6 bases, with 16 bases remaining between them. In germline, CDR1 is SGHAT, CDR2 FQNNGV.

The chain uses TRBV11-2 and TRBJ2-1; D ambiguous. The length of the CDR3 is 15 residues. Trimming removed 0 bases at V and 10 bases at J, with 16 bases between. The germline gives CDR1 SGHAT, CDR2 FQNNGV. CDR3 DNA sequence: TGTGCCAGCAGCTTAGAATATTTACTACAGAGGGAGCAGTTCTTC. Translated: CASSLEYLLQREQFF.

This clonotype turned up a few times. The chain couples TRBV7-6 to TRBJ2-6; D is unresolved. CDR1 is SGHVS and CDR2 is FNYEAQ in the germline V gene. The V end was cut by 2 bases, the J end by 0 bases, with 11 bases between. This CDR3 contains 17 residues. The DNA of the CDR3 is TGTGCCAGCAGCTTATCCCTCCACCTCTCTGGGGCCAACGTCCTGACTTTC. Translation gives CASSLSLHLSGANVLTF.

Note on this clonotype: One end of the junction does not line up with germline, which may come from a read error. The chain recombines TRBV27 with TRBJ2-4, with D uncertain. Germline CDR1 and CDR2: MNHEY and SMNVEV (reference sequence). There are 16 residues in the CDR3. The CDR3 nucleotides read TGCGCCAGCAGTTTATCGATCCCCGTGGCCAAAAACATTCAGTACTTC. Its protein is CASSLSIPVAKNIQYF.